A single sample gave rise to the 27 T cell receptor beta chains below, sequenced in a study of Graves' ophthalmopathy and Graves' hyperthyroidism. Amplification of TCR beta CDR3 regions used RNA transcripts. First-round RT-PCR used HTBI primers; second-round multiplex PCR followed. TCRdb reanalysed the multiplex PCR reads using MiXCR and keeps one entry per CDR3 protein. The sample has 150,000 or so distinct CDR3 sequences; 30% to 45% are singletons. The sequenced material came from peripheral blood. Receptors were obtained from a woman in her thirties or forties with Graves' ophthalmopathy.

This chain joins TRBV6-2 or TRBV6-3 and TRBJ2-2; tentatively, D is TRBD1 (6 bases). The CDR3 has 16 residues. Germline V gene lookup returns CDR1 MNHEY and CDR2 SVGEGT. The V end lost 2 bases, the J end lost 7 bases, and 17 bases lay between the germline ends. The CDR3 nucleotides read TGTGCCAGCAGTTACCTGGACAGACGTGAGGACGGGGAGCTGTTTTTT. Translated, it gives CASSYLDRREDGELFF.

The chain is built from TRBV7-8 and TRBJ1-5; D is undetermined. There are 15 residues in the CDR3. V was clipped by 3 bases and J by 7 bases, with 16 bases between them. Germline V gene data show CDR1 as SGHVS and CDR2 as FQNEAQ. In nucleotides, the CDR3 is TGTGCCAGCAGCTTGTCGCTGACGCATGGCCAGCCCCAGCATTTT. As protein: CASSLSLTHGQPQHF.

This clonotype was picked up many times. The chain has TRBV6-5 and TRBJ1-3; D is perhaps TRBD1 (5 bases). V dropped 8 bases and J dropped 5 bases, with 10 bases sitting between them. From germline, CDR1 is MNHEY and CDR2 SVGAGI. The CDR3 sequence is 12 residues long. The CDR3 DNA sequence: TGTGCCAGCTGGACAAATAGAAACACCATATATTTT. This gives the protein CASWTNRNTIYF.

This clonotype was picked up many times. This rearrangement joins TRBV20-1 to TRBJ2-7; 9 bases fit TRBD1. CDR3 size: 14 residues. Germline lookup yields CDR1 DFQATT and CDR2 SNEGSKA (reference sequence). J lost 4 bases, V lost 5 bases, and 9 bases had no gene match. In DNA, the CDR3 is TGCAGTGCTGAACCCGGGACAGGGCAATACGAGCAGTACTTC. It specifies CSAEPGTGQYEQYF.

This clonotype was seen at least ten times. The genes are TRBV12-3 or TRBV12-4 and TRBJ2-2; the match to TRBD2 covers 12 bases. This CDR3 region has 16 residues. Unmatched junction bases numbered 3, after V lost 5 bases and J lost 2 bases. CDR3 loop: CASSKTSGGNTGELFF. The CDR3 region has the DNA TGTGCCAGCAGTAAGACTAGCGGGGGAAACACCGGGGAGCTGTTTTTT.

The chain carries TRBV9 and TRBJ1-5; D remains unclear. The CDR3 is made up of 11 amino acids. V gave up 7 bases and J gave up 5 bases, with 7 bases separating them. The germline CDR1 and CDR2 sequences are SGDLS and YYNGEE. The CDR3: CASGSDQPQHF. The CDR3 bases are TGTGCCAGCGGATCGGATCAGCCCCAGCATTTT. Full variable domain (rest looked up from reference TRBV9 and TRBJ1-5): DSGVTQTPKHLITATGQRVTLRCSPRSGDLSVYWYQQSLDQGLQFLIQYYNGEERAKGNILERFSAQQFPDLHSELNLSSLELGDSALYFCASGSDQPQHFGDGTRLSIL.

The J gene is TRBJ2-7, the V gene TRBV6-2 or TRBV6-3, with D possibly being TRBD2 (5 bases). CDR3 length: 14 amino acids. Deletions cut 6 bases from V and 0 bases from J, with 12 bases between. Germline V lookup: CDR1 MNHEY, CDR2 SVGEGT. The CDR3 reads CASSLPTSSYEQYF. The CDR3 nucleotides are TGTGCCAGCAGCCTACCTACTAGCTCCTACGAGCAGTACTTC.

This clonotype was recorded many times. In nucleotides, the CDR3 is TGTGCCAGCAGCTTAGCTGTGACTAGCGTAGAGACCCAGTACTTC. Translating it yields CASSLAVTSVETQYF. J is TRBJ2-5 and V is TRBV7-2; 8 bases match TRBD2. The V gene's germline CDR1 is SGHTA and CDR2 FQGNSA. Trimming cost V 0 bases and J 4 bases; bases outside gene matches: 4. CDR3 length equals 15 residues. The whole variable domain, filled in from reference TRBV7-2 and TRBJ2-5, reads GAGVSQSPSNKVTEKGKDVELRCDPISGHTALYWYRQSLGQGLEFLIYFQGNSAPDKSGLPSDRFSAERTGGSVSTLTIQRTQQEDSAVYLCASSLAVTSVETQYFGPGTRLLVL.

This clonotype occurred many times. This chain joins TRBV20-1 and TRBJ2-7; perhaps TRBD1 as D (5 bases). Trimming removed 5 bases at V and 4 bases at J, with 24 bases between. CDR1 and CDR2 (germline): DFQATT, SNEGSKA (reference sequence). The CDR3 totals 16 residues. CDR3 protein: CSAGDTGVSPFYEQYF. The CDR3 DNA reads TGCAGTGCTGGCGACACAGGAGTGAGCCCGTTTTACGAGCAGTACTTC.

J is TRBJ1-3 and V is TRBV11-2, with D unclear. Trimming cost V 5 bases and J 0 bases, with 14 bases left between them. The germline V gene has CDR1 SGHAT and CDR2 FQNNGV. This CDR3 spans 16 amino acids. The CDR3 sequence is CASSPPGGSSGNTIYF. CDR3 nucleotide sequence: TGTGCCAGCAGCCCCCCAGGCGGTAGCTCTGGAAACACCATATATTTT.

This clonotype was counted at least ten times. The chain employs TRBV9 and TRBJ1-3; D is unresolved. This CDR3 region has 15 residues. Germline V gene data show CDR1 as SGDLS and CDR2 as YYNGEE. Trimming took 0 bases from V and 0 from J, leaving 7 bases between them. CDR3 sequence: CASSVGPSSGNTIYF. In nucleotides, the CDR3 is TGTGCCAGCAGCGTAGGGCCTAGCTCTGGAAACACCATATATTTT.

The rearrangement joins TRBV20-1 to TRBJ2-7; a weak D match, TRBD1 (5 bases). Trimming pared 3 bases from V and 5 bases from J, leaving 20 bases between. The CDR3 loop spans 15 amino acids. Germline V gene sequence: CDR1 DFQATT, CDR2 SNEGSKA (reference sequence). In DNA, the CDR3 is TGCAGTGCTAGGACCCCCGGCAGGGCTGGCGACGAGCAGTACTTC. Amino acids: CSARTPGRAGDEQYF.

The table lists this clonotype with a few counts. This chain connects TRBV20-1 to TRBJ1-1, with 7 positions matching TRBD1. This CDR3 region has 14 residues. Germline V gene sequence: CDR1 DFQATT, CDR2 SNEGSKA (reference sequence). With V trimmed by 3 bases and J by 0 bases, 4 bases remained unmatched. For the CDR3, the DNA is TGCAGTGCTAGCGGAGACAGGGTGAACACTGAAGCTTTCTTT. Translating it yields CSASGDRVNTEAFF.

The chain employs TRBV28 and TRBJ2-5; D is possibly TRBD2 (6 bases). V gave up 3 bases and J gave up 0 bases, with 8 bases separating them. The germline gives CDR1 MDHEN, CDR2 SYDVKM. This CDR3 is 14 amino acids long. The CDR3 loop is CASSLGTHQETQYF. In DNA, the CDR3 is TGTGCCAGCAGTTTGGGGACTCACCAAGAGACCCAGTACTTC.

The chain employs TRBV11-1 and TRBJ2-5; a possible D gene is TRBD2 (6 bases). CDR3 size: 14 residues. Trimming took 5 bases from V and 5 from J, leaving 15 bases between them. Germline values: CDR1 SGHAT, CDR2 FQDESV (reference sequence). CDR3 in amino acids: CASSPGGPRETQYF. In DNA form, the CDR3 reads TGTGCCAGCAGCCCCGGAGGGCCGAGGGAGACCCAGTACTTC.

This rearrangement joins TRBV6-1 to TRBJ1-2, with D perhaps matching TRBD1 (6 bases). The V end lost 5 bases, the J end lost 8 bases, and 15 bases lay between the germline ends. This CDR3 has 13 residues. Germline V gene data show CDR1 as MNHNS and CDR2 as SASEGT. This chain's CDR3 is CASSQTGRDGYTF. In nucleotides, the CDR3 is TGTGCCAGCAGTCAAACAGGGAGGGACGGCTACACCTTC.

The rearrangement links TRBV28 to TRBJ2-5, with D perhaps TRBD1 (6 bases). The CDR3 is 14 amino acids. V was pared by 5 bases and J by 1 base, with 11 bases between. Per germline, CDR1 MDHEN and CDR2 SYDVKM. CDR3 residues: CASSDRTLQETQYF. DNA for the CDR3: TGTGCCAGCAGTGACAGGACCCTCCAAGAGACCCAGTACTTC. Using reference TRBV28 and TRBJ2-5 for the parts outside the CDR3, the full variable domain is DVKVTQSSRYLVKRTGEKVFLECVQDMDHENMFWYRQDPGLGLRLIYFSYDVKMKEKGDIPEGYSVSREKKERFSLILESASTNQTSMYLCASSDRTLQETQYFGPGTRLLVL.

In its sample, this clonotype was seen many times. The chain's CDR3 is CATSRDRADTTYGGTF. For the CDR3, the DNA is TGTGCCACCAGCAGAGATCGGGCAGATACGACCTATGGGGGCACCTTC. The rearrangement joins TRBV15 to TRBJ1-2, with D tentatively TRBD1 (5 bases). This CDR3 has 16 amino acids. Germline lookup yields CDR1 LNHNV and CDR2 YYDKDF (reference sequence). Between the trimmed V and J ends, which lost 0 bases and 13 bases, there was a span of 24 bases.

This clonotype was seen at least ten times. The V gene is TRBV27, the J gene TRBJ1-6; D is uncertain. The CDR3 consists of 16 residues. In germline, CDR1 is MNHEY, CDR2 SMNVEV (reference sequence). The V and J ends lost 2 bases and 4 bases respectively, with 12 bases between them. This CDR3 is CASSLRPPGYNSPLHF. In DNA form, the CDR3 reads TGTGCCAGCAGTTTAAGGCCCCCAGGTTATAATTCACCCCTCCACTTT.

The chain recombines TRBV13 with TRBJ1-3; perhaps TRBD1 as D (5 bases). This CDR3 comprises 13 residues. Between the trimmed V and J ends, which lost 8 bases and 2 bases, there was a span of 10 bases. Germline V gene data show CDR1 as PRHDT and CDR2 as FYEKMQ (reference sequence). The CDR3 spells CASGTVPGNTIYF. DNA of the CDR3: TGTGCCAGCGGGACTGTCCCTGGAAACACCATATATTTT.

The V gene is TRBV5-1, the J gene TRBJ2-7; 9 bases are a match to TRBD2. Germline V CDR1 and CDR2: SGHRS, YFSETQ. V lost 3 bases and J lost 0; bases outside the gene matches: 4. The CDR3 sequence is 15 residues long. The CDR3 DNA sequence: TGCGCCAGCAGCTCCACTAGCGGGCCCTCCTACGAGCAGTACTTC. Amino acid sequence: CASSSTSGPSYEQYF.

This clonotype has at least ten counts. The rearrangement joins TRBV6-4 to TRBJ1-1; D may be TRBD1 (6 bases). Germline loops: CDR1 MRHNA, CDR2 SNTAGT. The CDR3 loop spans 18 amino acids. The ends were cut back, 5 bases at V and 0 bases at J, with 22 bases in the middle. The CDR3 region has the DNA TGTGCCAGCAGTCGTCTAATCGGGGGCGCGGGGATGAACACTGAAGCTTTCTTT. This translates into CASSRLIGGAGMNTEAFF.

Ten or more counts support this clonotype. The rearrangement links TRBV29-1 to TRBJ2-2; 7 nucleotides align to TRBD2. CDR1 is SQVTM, CDR2 ANQGSEA, per germline. V was clipped by 4 bases and J by 4 bases; unmatched bases: 6. The CDR3 length is 14 residues. The CDR3 is CSVVVGGSTGELFF. The CDR3 nucleotides are TGCAGCGTTGTGGTGGGGGGGAGCACCGGGGAGCTGTTTTTT.

This clonotype showed up many times. The V gene is TRBV6-1, the J gene TRBJ1-6, with D uncertain. V was shortened by 6 bases and J by 6 bases, with 15 bases between the two germline ends. Looked up from germline, CDR1 is MNHNS and CDR2 is SASEGT. This CDR3 is built from 15 residues. Here the CDR3 reads CASRPGGYSNSPLHF. The CDR3, as DNA: TGTGCCAGCAGGCCCGGAGGGTATTCTAATTCACCCCTCCACTTT.

V is TRBV12-3 or TRBV12-4 and J is TRBJ1-3, with TRBD1 matching over 8 bases. The CDR3 loop spans 15 amino acids. With 5 bases clipped from V and 4 bases from J, the junction kept 7 bases outside the gene matches. The CDR3 DNA sequence: TGTGCCAGCAGTCCGGGACAGGCTTCGGGAAACACCATATATTTT. It encodes CASSPGQASGNTIYF.

The V and J genes are TRBV6-1 and TRBJ1-2; D perhaps matches TRBD1 (6 bases). From germline, CDR1 is MNHNS and CDR2 SASEGT. The CDR3 has 16 residues. Trimming took off 1 base at V and 3 bases at J, with 15 bases between the two ends. The chain's CDR3 is CASSEETGFEDYGYTF. CDR3 coding DNA: TGTGCCAGCAGTGAAGAGACAGGCTTCGAGGACTATGGCTACACCTTC.

The chain employs TRBV7-2 and TRBJ1-6, with TRBD1 identical over 8 bases. The CDR3 is 15 amino acids. Germline V gene sequence: CDR1 SGHTA, CDR2 FQGNSA. After removal of 0 bases from V and 6 bases from J, the junction contained 1 base not matched to a gene. CDR3 amino acids: CASSLARGLNSPLHF. For the CDR3, the DNA is TGTGCCAGCAGCTTAGCCAGGGGGCTTAATTCACCCCTCCACTTT.